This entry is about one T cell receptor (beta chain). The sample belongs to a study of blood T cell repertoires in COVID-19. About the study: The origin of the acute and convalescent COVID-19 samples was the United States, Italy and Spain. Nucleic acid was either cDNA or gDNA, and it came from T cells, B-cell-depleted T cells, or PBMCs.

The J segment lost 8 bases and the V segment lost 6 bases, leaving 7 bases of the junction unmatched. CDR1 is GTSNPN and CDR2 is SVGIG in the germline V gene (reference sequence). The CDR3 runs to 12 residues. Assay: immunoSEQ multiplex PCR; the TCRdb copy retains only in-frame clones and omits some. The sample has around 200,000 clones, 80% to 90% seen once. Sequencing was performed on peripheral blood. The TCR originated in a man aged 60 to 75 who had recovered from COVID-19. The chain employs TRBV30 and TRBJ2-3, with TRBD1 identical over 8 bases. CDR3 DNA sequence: TGTGCCTGTGCAGACAGGGGCAGTACGCAGTATTTT. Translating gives CACADRGSTQYF.